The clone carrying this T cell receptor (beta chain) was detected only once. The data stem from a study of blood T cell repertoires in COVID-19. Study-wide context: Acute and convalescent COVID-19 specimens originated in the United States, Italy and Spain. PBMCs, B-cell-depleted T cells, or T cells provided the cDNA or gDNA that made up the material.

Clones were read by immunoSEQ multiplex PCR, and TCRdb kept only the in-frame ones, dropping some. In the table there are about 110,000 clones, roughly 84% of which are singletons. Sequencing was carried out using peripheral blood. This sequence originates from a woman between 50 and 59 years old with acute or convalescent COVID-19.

Written as DNA, the CDR3 is TGTGCCAGCAGCCAGACGGGGGTTACCGGGGAGCTGTTTTTT. It specifies CASSQTGVTGELFF. The chain links TRBV4-2 to TRBJ2-2; D perhaps matches TRBD2 (6 bases). The V end lost 3 bases, the J end lost 5 bases, and 10 bases lay between the germline ends. Germline V gene data show CDR1 as LGHNA and CDR2 as YNFKEQ. There are 14 residues in the CDR3.